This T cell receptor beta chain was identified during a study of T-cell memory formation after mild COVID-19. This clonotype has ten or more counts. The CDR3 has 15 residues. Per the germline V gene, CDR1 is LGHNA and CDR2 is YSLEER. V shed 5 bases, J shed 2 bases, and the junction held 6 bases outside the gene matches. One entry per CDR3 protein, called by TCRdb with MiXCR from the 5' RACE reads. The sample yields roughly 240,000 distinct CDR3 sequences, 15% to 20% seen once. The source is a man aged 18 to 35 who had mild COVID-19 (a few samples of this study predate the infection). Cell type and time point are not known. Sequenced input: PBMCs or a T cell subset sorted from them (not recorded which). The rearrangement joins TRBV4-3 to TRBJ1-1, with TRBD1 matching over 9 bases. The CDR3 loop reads CASSEKDRGNTEAFF. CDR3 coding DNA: TGCGCCAGCAGCGAAAAGGACAGGGGAAACACTGAAGCTTTCTTT.